What follows are 27 T cell receptor beta chains derived from one specimen sequenced in a study of cytomegalovirus exposure and HLA in healthy donors. This PCR relied on a set of 60 Vbeta primers and 13 Jbeta primers. Repertoires were generated with immunoSEQ multiplex PCR, while TCRdb's copy carries only in-frame clones and drops some. The sample lists around 150,000 clones, roughly 9.6% occurring once. The sample was PBMCs. All receptors derive from a woman aged 40 to 50 in good health and CMV-seropositive.

This chain connects TRBV9 to TRBJ2-3; 13 bases fit TRBD2. The V segment lost 3 bases and the J segment 1 base; nucleotides outside the gene matches: 5. Germline CDR1 is SGDLS and CDR2 is YYNGEE. This CDR3 is 17 amino acids long. The CDR3 here is CASSAVGLAGGTDTQYF. CDR3 sequence (DNA): TGTGCCAGCAGCGCCGTCGGACTAGCGGGGGGCACAGATACGCAGTATTTT.

The genes are TRBV2 and TRBJ2-3; 9 bases are a match to TRBD1. Germline assignment: CDR1 SNHLY and CDR2 FYNNEI. V lost 3 bases, J lost 4 bases, and 2 bases stayed unmatched. This CDR3 is built from 14 residues. The CDR3 is CASSEGQGSDTQYF. The CDR3 bases are TGTGCCAGCAGTGAGGGACAGGGATCAGATACGCAGTATTTT.

The chain has TRBV4-1 and TRBJ1-1; 7 bases agree with TRBD1. The J segment lost 1 base and the V segment lost 3 bases, leaving 2 bases of the junction unmatched. Germline V lookup: CDR1 MGHRA, CDR2 YSYEKL. The CDR3 contains 14 residues. The CDR3: CASSHRTGNTEAFF. The CDR3 region has the DNA TGCGCCAGCAGCCACCGGACAGGGAACACTGAAGCTTTCTTT.

This clone was counted only a few times. V and J are TRBV6-5 and TRBJ2-5; D is uncertain. Germline CDR1 reads MNHEY; CDR2 reads SVGAGI. CDR3 length equals 11 residues. V lost 2 bases and J lost 7, with 5 bases in between. As DNA, the CDR3 is TGTGCCAGCAGTTACCTCGGGACCCAGTACTTC. This codes for CASSYLGTQYF.

The chain is built from TRBV6-4 and TRBJ1-5; no firm D call. The V end lost 5 bases, the J end lost 1 base, and 6 bases lay between the germline ends. Germline CDR1 is MRHNA and CDR2 is SNTAGT. The CDR3 sequence is 13 residues long. The chain's CDR3 is CASSPESNQPQHF. The CDR3 DNA sequence: TGTGCCAGCAGTCCGGAGAGCAATCAGCCCCAGCATTTT.

The chain couples TRBV5-1 to TRBJ2-7; TRBD2 is a possible D gene (5 bases). There are 14 residues in the CDR3. From germline, CDR1 is SGHRS and CDR2 YFSETQ. Between the trimmed V and J ends, which lost 4 bases and 1 base, there was a span of 12 bases. CDR3 sequence reads: CASSPEGRSYEQYF. The DNA of the CDR3 is TGCGCCAGCAGCCCCGAGGGCCGGTCCTACGAGCAGTACTTC.

V is TRBV5-1 and J is TRBJ1-1, with D possibly being TRBD1 (5 bases). The CDR3 extends over 15 amino acids. Looked up from germline, CDR1 is SGHRS and CDR2 is YFSETQ. V was pared by 0 bases and J by 7 bases, with 16 bases between. As DNA, the CDR3 is TGCGCCAGCAGCTTGGCCGGTTCGGGGGAGAATGAAGCTTTCTTT. Translating it yields CASSLAGSGENEAFF.

This chain uses TRBV2 with TRBJ1-2, with a weak D call TRBD1 (5 bases). V was clipped by 1 base and J by 0 bases, with 9 bases between them. The CDR3 covers 15 residues. Germline lookup yields CDR1 SNHLY and CDR2 FYNNEI. In DNA, the CDR3 is TGTGCCAGCAGTGAAGGGGCAGGGACTAACTATGGCTACACCTTC. It translates to CASSEGAGTNYGYTF.

This rearrangement joins TRBV5-1 to TRBJ1-1; D is perhaps TRBD1 (5 bases). Germline CDR1 is SGHRS and CDR2 is YFSETQ. V lost 0 bases to trimming and J lost 4 bases, with 7 bases between them. CDR3 length equals 13 residues. CDR3 sequence (DNA): TGCGCCAGCAGCTTGGCGGGGGTCACTGAAGCTTTCTTT. Translation: CASSLAGVTEAFF. The whole variable domain, remainder taken from reference TRBV5-1 and TRBJ1-1, is KAGVTQTPRYLIKTRGQQVTLSCSPISGHRSVSWYQQTPGQGLQFLFEYFSETQRNKGNFPGRFSGRQFSNSRSEMNVSTLELGDSALYLCASSLAGVTEAFFGQGTRLTVV.

V and J are TRBV11-3 and TRBJ2-7; the match to TRBD2 covers 12 bases. Per germline, CDR1 SGHNT and CDR2 YENEEA. This CDR3 region has 15 residues. With V trimmed by 5 bases and J by 2 bases, 4 bases remained unmatched. In DNA form, the CDR3 reads TGTGCCAGCAGCCGGACTAGCGGGGAGACCTACGAGCAGTACTTC. Amino acid sequence: CASSRTSGETYEQYF.

The J gene is TRBJ2-5, the V gene TRBV7-6; 11 bases match TRBD2. Near its end, the DNA agrees better with TRBJ2-7, so the J call may be wrong. Germline V gene data show CDR1 as SGHVS and CDR2 as FNYEAQ. The CDR3 runs 15 residues. CDR3 sequence reads: CASSLVLAGGAEQYF. For the CDR3, the DNA is TGTGCCAGCAGCTTAGTTCTAGCGGGGGGTGCCGAGCAGTACTTC.

This clone was counted a few times. The rearrangement uses TRBV5-6 and TRBJ2-3; TRBD2 matches at 8 bases. The CDR3 is 16 amino acids. Germline V gives CDR1 SGHDT, CDR2 YYEEEE. With 1 base clipped from V and 6 bases from J, the junction kept 10 bases outside the gene matches. The CDR3 protein is CASSLYRGGVRDTQYF. The CDR3, as DNA: TGTGCCAGCAGCTTGTATCGGGGGGGGGTCCGGGATACGCAGTATTTT. The full variable domain, with the rest looked up from reference TRBV5-6 and TRBJ2-3, is DAGVTQSPTHLIKTRGQQVTLRCSPKSGHDTVSWYQQALGQGPQFIFQYYEEEERQRGNFPDRFSGHQFPNYSSELNVNALLLGDSALYLCASSLYRGGVRDTQYFGPGTRLTVL.

The chain combines TRBV20-1 with TRBJ2-3; D remains unclear. The length of the CDR3 is 11 residues. V was trimmed by 6 bases and J by 4 bases, leaving 8 bases between them. Germline V gene sequence: CDR1 DFQATT, CDR2 SNEGSKA (reference sequence). This chain's CDR3 is CSASTSDTQYF. The DNA of the CDR3 is TGCAGTGCATCTACTTCAGATACGCAGTATTTT.

This clone was seen a few times. This chain links TRBV6-6 with TRBJ1-1, with 7 bases that match TRBD1. From germline, CDR1 is MNHNY and CDR2 SVGAGI (reference sequence). This CDR3 spans 12 amino acids. V lost 4 bases and J lost 8; bases outside the gene matches: 4. The CDR3 DNA reads as TGTGCCAGCAGTTCGACAGGGACCGAAGCTTTCTTT. This codes for CASSSTGTEAFF.

CDR3 bases: TGTGCCAGCTCTCGCGGGGGCACCTACAATGAGCAGTTCTTC. Amino acid sequence: CASSRGGTYNEQFF. V and J are TRBV7-9 and TRBJ2-1; D perhaps matches TRBD2 (7 bases). V was trimmed by 8 bases and J by 2 bases, leaving 13 bases between them. Germline CDR1 and CDR2: SEHNR and FQNEAQ (reference sequence). CDR3 length equals 14 residues.

CDR3 sequence: CASSFRRLAYNEQFF. The DNA of the CDR3 is TGTGCCAGCAGCTTTAGGCGGTTAGCATACAATGAGCAGTTCTTC. This chain links TRBV11-2 with TRBJ2-1; D gene ambiguous. The CDR3 is made up of 15 amino acids. Trimming cost V 3 bases and J 4 bases, with 13 bases left between them. Germline CDR1 SGHAT, CDR2 FQNNGV.

This clone was detected a few times. V is TRBV15 and J is TRBJ2-5; TRBD1 aligns across 10 bases. Trimming cost V 8 bases and J 4 bases; bases outside gene matches: 4. The V gene's germline CDR1 is LNHNV and CDR2 YYDKDF (reference sequence). The CDR3 runs 13 residues. The CDR3 region is CATCRDRGETQYF. In DNA, the CDR3 is TGTGCCACCTGTAGGGACAGGGGAGAGACCCAGTACTTC. The full variable domain, in which reference TRBV15 and TRBJ2-5 provide the parts outside the CDR3, is DAMVIQNPRYQVTQFGKPVTLSCSQTLNHNVMYWYQQKSSQAPKLLFHYYDKDFNNEADTPDNFQSRRPNTSFCFLDIRSPGLGDTAMYLCATCRDRGETQYFGPGTRLLVL.

This sequence joins TRBV19 and TRBJ2-1; the D gene is possibly TRBD1 (5 bases). The CDR3 loop spans 15 amino acids. Per germline, CDR1 LNHDA and CDR2 SQIVND (reference sequence). Trimming removed 1 base at V and 6 bases at J, with 13 bases between. The CDR3 nucleotides read TGTGCCAGTAGTATAGGGCAGCTTCAGGGCAATGAGCAGTTCTTC. Its protein product is CASSIGQLQGNEQFF.

V and J are TRBV27 and TRBJ1-6; tentative D call: TRBD1 (5 bases). The CDR3 consists of 15 residues. Germline V gene sequence: CDR1 MNHEY, CDR2 SMNVEV (reference sequence). V lost 5 bases and J 7 bases, leaving 15 bases between the germline ends. The CDR3 nucleotides are TGTGCCAGCAGTCCTCTTTGGGGGGGGAATTCACCCCTCCACTTT. Translated, it gives CASSPLWGGNSPLHF.

This clone has ten or more counts. The gene calls are TRBV7-8 and TRBJ2-2; 9 bases agree with TRBD2. Germline CDR1 is SGHVS and CDR2 is FQNEAQ. V lost 3 bases to trimming and J lost 6 bases; unmatched junction nucleotides: 11. The CDR3 has 17 amino acids. DNA of the CDR3: TGTGCCAGCAGCTTCGCTCTGGGCGGGGGGGCCCCCGGGGAGCTGTTTTTT. Its translation is CASSFALGGGAPGELFF.

The chain links TRBV5-6 to TRBJ2-1, with TRBD1 matching 8 bases. V lost 4 bases to trimming and J lost 4 bases; unmatched junction nucleotides: 7. Germline loops: CDR1 SGHDT, CDR2 YYEEEE. CDR3 length: 15 amino acids. The CDR3 region has the DNA TGTGCCAGCAGCGGAGGACAGGGACTTTACAATGAGCAGTTCTTC. As protein: CASSGGQGLYNEQFF.

This clone was seen only a few times. V gene TRBV7-9 combines with J gene TRBJ1-2; D is possibly TRBD1 (6 bases). CDR3 length: 13 residues. V was cut by 7 bases and J by 6 bases, with 15 bases left in between. CDR1 and CDR2 from the germline V gene are SEHNR and FQNEAQ (reference sequence). CDR3 DNA sequence: TGTGCCAGCATTATCACAGGGTACGATGGCTACACCTTC. Encoded protein: CASIITGYDGYTF.

This clone was seen a few times. The V and J genes are TRBV19 and TRBJ2-2, with 13 positions matching TRBD2. CDR3 length: 17 residues. With 5 bases clipped from V and 4 bases from J, the junction kept 7 bases outside the gene matches. The germline CDR1 and CDR2 sequences are LNHDA and SQIVND (reference sequence). Written as DNA, the CDR3 is TGTGCCAGTAGTCCCCGGACTAGCGGGGGACCCACCGGGGAGCTGTTTTTT. This sequence encodes CASSPRTSGGPTGELFF.

This clone was observed a few times. This chain joins TRBV20-1 and TRBJ1-5; D may be TRBD1 (5 bases). V was shortened by 7 bases and J by 6 bases, with 10 bases between the two germline ends. This CDR3 is 11 amino acids long. Germline loops: CDR1 DFQATT, CDR2 SNEGSKA (reference sequence). The CDR3 sequence: CSVGGAQPQHF. CDR3 coding DNA: TGCAGTGTGGGGGGTGCTCAGCCCCAGCATTTT.

This chain uses TRBV11-2 with TRBJ2-7; a possible D gene is TRBD2 (6 bases). Trimming removed 6 bases at V and 6 bases at J, with 12 bases between. CDR1 is SGHAT, CDR2 FQNNGV, per germline. The CDR3 contains 12 residues. The CDR3 DNA reads as TGTGCCAGCAGTCGAGGAGGGCCCGAGCAGTACTTC. Amino acids: CASSRGGPEQYF.

The V and J genes are TRBV6-1 and TRBJ2-3; 13 nucleotides line up with TRBD2. This CDR3 region has 16 residues. The V segment lost 4 bases and the J segment 4 bases; nucleotides outside the gene matches: 5. Germline lookup yields CDR1 MNHNS and CDR2 SASEGT. The CDR3 DNA sequence: TGTGCCAGCAGTGGGGAACTAGCGGGGGGGCCAGATACGCAGTATTTT. Protein product: CASSGELAGGPDTQYF.

The chain employs TRBV2 and TRBJ2-1; tentative D call: TRBD1 (5 bases). Germline-derived CDR1 and CDR2 are SNHLY and FYNNEI. This CDR3 spans 14 amino acids. V lost 1 base and J 3 bases, leaving 7 bases between the germline ends. The CDR3 region has the DNA TGTGCCAGCAGTGAAGACAGGAGCTACAATGAGCAGTTCTTC. It yields the protein CASSEDRSYNEQFF.